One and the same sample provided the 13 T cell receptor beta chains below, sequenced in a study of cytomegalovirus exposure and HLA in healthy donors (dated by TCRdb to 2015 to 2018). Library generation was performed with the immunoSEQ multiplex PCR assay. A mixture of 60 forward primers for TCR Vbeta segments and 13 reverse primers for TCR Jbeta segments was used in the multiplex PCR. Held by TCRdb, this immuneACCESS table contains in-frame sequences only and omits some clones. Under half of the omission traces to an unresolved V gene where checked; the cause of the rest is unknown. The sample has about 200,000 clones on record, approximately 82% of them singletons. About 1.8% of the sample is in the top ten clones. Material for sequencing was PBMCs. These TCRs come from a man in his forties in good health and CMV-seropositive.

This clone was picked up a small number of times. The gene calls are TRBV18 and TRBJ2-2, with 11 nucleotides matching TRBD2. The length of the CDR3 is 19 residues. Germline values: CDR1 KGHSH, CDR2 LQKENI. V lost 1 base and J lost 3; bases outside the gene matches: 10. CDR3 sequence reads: CASSPQGLADLHDTGELFF. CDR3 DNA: TGTGCCAGCTCACCACAGGGACTAGCGGACCTGCATGACACCGGGGAGCTGTTTTTT. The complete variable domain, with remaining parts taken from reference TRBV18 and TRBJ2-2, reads NAGVMQNPRHLVRRRGQEARLRCSPMKGHSHVYWYRQLPEEGLKFMVYLQKENIIDESGMPKERFSAEFPKEGPSILRIQQVVRGDSAAYFCASSPQGLADLHDTGELFFGEGSRLTVL.

The CDR3 nucleotides read TGTGCCTGGAGTGTACGAGGGTGCCAGTACTTC. Protein sequence: CAWSVRGCQYF. The chain is built from TRBV30 and TRBJ2-7; TRBD2 is a possible D gene (5 bases). This CDR3 is 11 amino acids long. Germline V CDR1 and CDR2: GTSNPN, SVGIG (reference sequence). Deletions cut 0 bases from V and 10 bases from J, with 10 bases between. The full variable domain, rest sourced from reference TRBV30 and TRBJ2-7, is SQTIHQWPATLVQPVGSPLSLECTVEGTSNPNLYWYRQAAGRGLQLLFYSVGIGQISSEVPQNLSASRPQDRQFILSSKKLLLSDSGFYLCAWSVRGCQYFGPGTRLTVT.

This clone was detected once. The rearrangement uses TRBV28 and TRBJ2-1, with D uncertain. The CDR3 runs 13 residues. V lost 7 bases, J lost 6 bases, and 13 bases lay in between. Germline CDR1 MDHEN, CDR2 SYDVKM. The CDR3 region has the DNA TGTGCCAGCACCCCAGCGAGCTGCAATGAGCAGTTCTTC. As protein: CASTPASCNEQFF.

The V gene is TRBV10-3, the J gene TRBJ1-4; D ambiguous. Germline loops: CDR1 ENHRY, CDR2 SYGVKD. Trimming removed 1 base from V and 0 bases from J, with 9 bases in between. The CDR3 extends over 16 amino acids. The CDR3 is CAISEYNRATNEKLFF. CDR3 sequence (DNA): TGTGCCATCAGTGAGTACAACAGAGCAACTAATGAAAAACTGTTTTTT.

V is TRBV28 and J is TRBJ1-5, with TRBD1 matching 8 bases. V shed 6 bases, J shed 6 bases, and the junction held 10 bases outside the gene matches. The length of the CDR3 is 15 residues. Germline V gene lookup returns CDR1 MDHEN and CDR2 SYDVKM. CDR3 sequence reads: CASSGAGGASQPQHF. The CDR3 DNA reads TGTGCCAGCAGCGGGGCAGGGGGCGCGAGTCAGCCCCAGCATTTT.

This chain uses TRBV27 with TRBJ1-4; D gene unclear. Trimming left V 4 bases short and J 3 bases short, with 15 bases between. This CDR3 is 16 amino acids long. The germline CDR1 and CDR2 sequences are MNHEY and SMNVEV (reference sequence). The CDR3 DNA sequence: TGTGCCAGCAGTTGGCGGGCTGACGGGGCTAATGAAAAACTGTTTTTT. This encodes CASSWRADGANEKLFF.

In nucleotides, the CDR3 is TGTGCCAGCAGACGGACTAGCGGGAGTCTTTACGAGCAGTACTTC. Its translation is CASRRTSGSLYEQYF. The chain has TRBV2 and TRBJ2-5; TRBD2 matches 13 bases. Matching the DNA end better, TRBJ2-7 makes the J call doubtful. Germline V gene lookup returns CDR1 SNHLY and CDR2 FYNNEI. The CDR3 sequence is 15 residues long.

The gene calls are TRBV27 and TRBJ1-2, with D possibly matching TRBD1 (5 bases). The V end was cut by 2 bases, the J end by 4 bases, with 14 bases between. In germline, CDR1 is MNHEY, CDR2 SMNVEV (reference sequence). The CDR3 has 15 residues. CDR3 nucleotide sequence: TGTGCCAGCAGTTTAGAAGGTGGGGCGCGCTATGGCTACACCTTC. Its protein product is CASSLEGGARYGYTF.

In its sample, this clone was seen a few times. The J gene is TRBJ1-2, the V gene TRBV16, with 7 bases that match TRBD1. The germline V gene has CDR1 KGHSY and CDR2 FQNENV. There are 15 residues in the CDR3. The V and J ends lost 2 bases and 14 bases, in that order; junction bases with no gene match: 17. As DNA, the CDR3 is TGTGCCAGCAGCCAACGCCGGGACAGCCCTCAGGGCTTAACCTTC. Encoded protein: CASSQRRDSPQGLTF.

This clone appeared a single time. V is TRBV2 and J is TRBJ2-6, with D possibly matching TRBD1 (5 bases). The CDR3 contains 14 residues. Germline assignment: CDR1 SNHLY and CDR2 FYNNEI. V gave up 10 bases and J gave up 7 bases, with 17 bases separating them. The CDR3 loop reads CATTGDLGANVLTF. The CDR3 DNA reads TGTGCCACCACAGGAGACCTGGGTGCCAACGTCCTGACTTTC.

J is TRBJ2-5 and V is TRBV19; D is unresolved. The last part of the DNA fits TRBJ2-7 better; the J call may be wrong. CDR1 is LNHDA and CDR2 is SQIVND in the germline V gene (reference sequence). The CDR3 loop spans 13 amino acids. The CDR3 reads CASSIGPSSEQYF. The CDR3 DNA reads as TGTGCCAGTAGTATAGGGCCTAGTTCCGAGCAGTACTTC.

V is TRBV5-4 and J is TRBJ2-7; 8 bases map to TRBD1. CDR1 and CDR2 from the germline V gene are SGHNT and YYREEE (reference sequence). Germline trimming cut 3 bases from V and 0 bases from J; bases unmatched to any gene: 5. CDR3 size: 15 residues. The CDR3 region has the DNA TGTGCCAGCAGCTACCGACAGGGGAACTCCTACGAGCAGTACTTC. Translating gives CASSYRQGNSYEQYF.

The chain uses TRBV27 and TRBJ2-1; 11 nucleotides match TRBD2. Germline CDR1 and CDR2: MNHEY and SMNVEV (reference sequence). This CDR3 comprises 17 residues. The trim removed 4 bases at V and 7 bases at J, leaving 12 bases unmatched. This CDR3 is CASSSRRLAGGPNEQFF. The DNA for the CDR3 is TGTGCCAGCAGTTCGAGGAGGTTAGCGGGAGGGCCTAATGAGCAGTTCTTC.